This T cell receptor (beta chain) comes out of a study of blood T cell repertoires in COVID-19. As for the study in general: Both acute and convalescent COVID-19 samples were obtained from the United States, Italy and Spain. Sources were T cells, B-cell-depleted T cells, or PBMCs; the material itself was cDNA or gDNA.

Authors' methods: Reference gene primer amplification yielded estimated nucleated cell counts. Here immunoSEQ multiplex PCR was the method, and the copy in TCRdb shows in-frame clones only, minus some. V and J calls and clone size are given by that table; D and trimming were obtained from the DNA. This table holds 300,000 to 450,000 clones, around 87% found once. Trimming at V came to 4 bases and at J to 5 bases, leaving 7 bases not matched to a gene. There are 14 residues in the CDR3. CDR1 LGHDT and CDR2 YNNKEL come from the germline V gene (reference sequence). Sequencing was carried out using peripheral blood. The receptor was derived from a human donor in a cohort sampled during active COVID-19. The chain carries TRBV3-1 (or the pseudogene TRBV3-2) and TRBJ2-5, with 7 bases identical to TRBD2. CDR3 DNA: TGTGCCAGCAGCCCGCGGGGGATCGGGGAGACCCAGTACTTC. This translates into CASSPRGIGETQYF.